The next 17 T cell receptor beta chains were all read from a single sample in a study of T cells after yellow fever vaccination. A single record per CDR3 protein comes from TCRdb applying MiXCR to the 5' RACE reads. The sample has 60,000 to 75,000 distinct CDR3 sequences; 6.5% are singletons. The specimen was CD8+ T cells sorted from PBMCs, collected 35 to 50 days after the first yellow fever vaccination. All receptors come from a man between 18 and 35 years old who received the YFV17D yellow fever vaccine.

This clonotype was counted a few times. V is TRBV7-2 and J is TRBJ1-6, with D perhaps TRBD1 (6 bases). Between the trimmed V and J ends, which lost 3 bases and 11 bases, there was a span of 8 bases. CDR3 length equals 12 residues. Germline V gene sequence: CDR1 SGHTA, CDR2 FQGNSA. CDR3 protein: CASSFTGPPLHF. CDR3 nucleotide sequence: TGTGCCAGCAGCTTTACAGGGCCACCCCTCCACTTT. Full variable domain (missing parts from reference TRBV7-2 and TRBJ1-6): GAGVSQSPSNKVTEKGKDVELRCDPISGHTALYWYRQSLGQGLEFLIYFQGNSAPDKSGLPSDRFSAERTGGSVSTLTIQRTQQEDSAVYLCASSFTGPPLHFGNGTRLTVT.

This clonotype was detected many times. The CDR3 spells CASSPLGGRNQPQHF. The CDR3 nucleotides are TGTGCCAGCTCACCGTTAGGGGGCCGCAATCAGCCCCAGCATTTT. The chain has TRBV18 and TRBJ1-5, with 7 bases aligning to TRBD1. The germline CDR1 and CDR2 sequences are KGHSH and LQKENI. The CDR3 contains 15 residues. Germline trimming cut 3 bases from V and 2 bases from J; bases unmatched to any gene: 4.

The chain employs TRBV4-3 and TRBJ2-1; 9 nucleotides match TRBD1. Germline values: CDR1 LGHNA, CDR2 YSLEER. The CDR3 runs to 14 residues. Germline trimming cut 3 bases from V and 9 bases from J; bases unmatched to any gene: 6. The CDR3 region is CASSQIQGAVEQFF. The CDR3 DNA reads as TGCGCCAGCAGCCAGATACAGGGGGCTGTTGAGCAGTTCTTC.

The chain couples TRBV9 to TRBJ1-5; TRBD1 might be the D (5 bases). Trimming removed 4 bases from V and 7 bases from J, with 12 bases in between. CDR1 is SGDLS and CDR2 is YYNGEE in the germline V gene. The CDR3 totals 13 residues. CDR3 region: CASSPGGGQPQHF. CDR3 in DNA: TGTGCCAGCAGCCCGGGCGGGGGGCAGCCCCAGCATTTT.

The chain is built from TRBV7-9 and TRBJ1-5; D remains unclear. This CDR3 region has 14 residues. The germline V gene has CDR1 SEHNR and CDR2 FQNEAQ (reference sequence). CDR3 bases: TGTGTCGGCAGCTTAGAGGGCAGCGATCAGCCCCAGCATTTT. Its translation is CVGSLEGSDQPQHF.

This clonotype was counted many times. The chain links TRBV29-1 to TRBJ2-3; the D gene is possibly TRBD1 (6 bases). V was trimmed by 2 bases and J by 2 bases, leaving 14 bases between them. The CDR3 sequence is 15 residues long. Germline V lookup: CDR1 SQVTM, CDR2 ANQGSEA. The CDR3 DNA reads as TGCAGCGTTGAAATTCAGGGGAGCGACACAGATACGCAGTATTTT. It specifies CSVEIQGSDTDTQYF.

This clonotype was detected many times. V and J are TRBV4-3 and TRBJ1-4; D is possibly TRBD1 (6 bases). This CDR3 has 18 residues. From germline, CDR1 is LGHNA and CDR2 YSLEER. V was cut by 0 bases and J by 0 bases, with 14 bases left in between. The CDR3: CASSQDRRTAATNEKLFF. For the CDR3, the DNA is TGCGCCAGCAGCCAAGATAGGAGGACAGCCGCAACTAATGAAAAACTGTTTTTT.

This clonotype was seen at least ten times. The J gene is TRBJ1-6, the V gene TRBV20-1, with D possibly being TRBD1 (5 bases). This CDR3 region has 13 residues. V gave up 2 bases and J gave up 7 bases, with 9 bases separating them. Germline lookup yields CDR1 DFQATT and CDR2 SNEGSKA (reference sequence). CDR3 sequence: CSARQGGNSPLHF. Written as DNA, the CDR3 is TGCAGTGCTAGACAGGGAGGGAATTCACCCCTCCACTTT.

This clonotype was observed many times. V is TRBV10-2 and J is TRBJ2-3, with 9 bases identical to TRBD2. Trimming at V came to 6 bases and at J to 0 bases, leaving 4 bases not matched to a gene. Germline lookup yields CDR1 WSHSY and CDR2 SAAADI. The CDR3 spans 15 residues. CDR3 protein: CASRWTSASTDTQYF. The CDR3 DNA reads as TGCGCCAGCAGATGGACTAGCGCTAGCACAGATACGCAGTATTTT.

The CDR3 region is CSVVWDRVNEQFF. The CDR3 bases are TGCAGCGTTGTTTGGGACAGGGTCAATGAGCAGTTCTTC. V is TRBV29-1 and J is TRBJ2-1, with TRBD1 identical over 9 bases. The CDR3 covers 13 residues. Trimming took 4 bases from V and 6 from J; bases not matched to a gene: 4. Germline CDR1 and CDR2: SQVTM and ANQGSEA.

This clonotype appeared many times. This chain connects TRBV9 to TRBJ2-1; D gene ambiguous. Germline V lookup: CDR1 SGDLS, CDR2 YYNGEE. This CDR3 contains 14 residues. The V gene lost 1 base and the J gene lost 1 base, with 6 bases spanning the gap. The CDR3 coding sequence is TGTGCCAGCAGCGTAAAAGGTTCCTACAATGAGCAGTTCTTC. Translation: CASSVKGSYNEQFF. The full variable domain, in which reference TRBV9 and TRBJ2-1 provide the parts outside the CDR3, is DSGVTQTPKHLITATGQRVTLRCSPRSGDLSVYWYQQSLDQGLQFLIQYYNGEERAKGNILERFSAQQFPDLHSELNLSSLELGDSALYFCASSVKGSYNEQFFGPGTRLTVL.

This clonotype appeared a few times. The chain joins TRBV6-1 to TRBJ2-5; D gene unclear. Trimming shortened V by 4 bases and J by 5 bases, and 8 bases separated the two germline ends. There are 12 residues in the CDR3. Germline CDR1 reads MNHNS; CDR2 reads SASEGT. CDR3 sequence (DNA): TGTGCCAGCAGTGCTGAGGAGGAGACCCAGTACTTC. This codes for CASSAEEETQYF.

This clonotype was seen ten or more times. The chain uses TRBV7-9 and TRBJ1-1; possibly TRBD1 for D (5 bases). V was cut by 4 bases and J by 2 bases, with 11 bases left in between. CDR1 and CDR2 from the germline V gene are SEHNR and FQNEAQ (reference sequence). The CDR3 is 14 amino acids. The chain's CDR3 is CASSSPGRNTEAFF. CDR3 bases: TGTGCCAGCAGCTCACCGGGACGAAACACTGAAGCTTTCTTT.

This clonotype has a handful of counts. The chain employs TRBV12-3 or TRBV12-4 and TRBJ1-5; no clear D. CDR3 size: 13 residues. V lost 3 bases, J lost 7 bases, and 10 bases lay in between. CDR3 DNA sequence: TGTGCCAGCAGTTTTATCCCAGTACAGCCCCAGCATTTT. Encoded protein: CASSFIPVQPQHF.

This clonotype was seen at least ten times. V gene TRBV12-3 or TRBV12-4 combines with J gene TRBJ2-5; the D gene is possibly TRBD1 (5 bases). This CDR3 comprises 13 residues. Trimming cost V 7 bases and J 5 bases, with 14 bases left between them. The CDR3 here is CASTPGHSETQYF. CDR3 coding DNA: TGTGCCAGCACCCCCGGACACTCGGAGACCCAGTACTTC.

The rearrangement joins TRBV12-3 or TRBV12-4 to TRBJ2-1; TRBD1 might be the D (6 bases). V shed 5 bases and J shed 7 bases, with 18 bases lying between them. CDR3 length equals 15 residues. This CDR3 reads CASSPCYQGLNEQFF. The CDR3 DNA reads TGTGCCAGCAGTCCATGCTACCAGGGGCTAAATGAGCAGTTCTTC.

The V gene is TRBV5-5, the J gene TRBJ1-1; no definite D call. The CDR3 has 11 residues. The V gene's germline CDR1 is SGHKS and CDR2 YYEKEE (reference sequence). Trimming took 5 bases from V and 3 from J, leaving 5 bases between them. Here the CDR3 DNA reads TGTGCCAGCAGGGTAGACACTGAAGCTTTCTTT. Its protein is CASRVDTEAFF. Looking up the rest from reference TRBV5-5 and TRBJ1-1 gives the full variable domain: DAGVTQSPTHLIKTRGQQVTLRCSPISGHKSVSWYQQVLGQGPQFIFQYYEKEERGRGNFPDRFSARQFPNYSSELNVNALLLGDSALYLCASRVDTEAFFGQGTRLTVV.